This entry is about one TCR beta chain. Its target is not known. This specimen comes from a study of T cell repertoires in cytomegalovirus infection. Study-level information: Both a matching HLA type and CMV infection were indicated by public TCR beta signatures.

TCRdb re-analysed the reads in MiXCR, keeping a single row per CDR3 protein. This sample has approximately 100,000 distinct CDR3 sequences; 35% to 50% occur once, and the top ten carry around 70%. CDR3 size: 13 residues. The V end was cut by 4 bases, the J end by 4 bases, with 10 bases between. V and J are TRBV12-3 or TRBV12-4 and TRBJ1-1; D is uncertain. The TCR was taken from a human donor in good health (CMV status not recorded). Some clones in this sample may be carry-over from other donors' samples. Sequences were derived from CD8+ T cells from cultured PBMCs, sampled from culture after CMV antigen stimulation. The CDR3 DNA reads TGTGCCAGCAGTTGGCTGGGTGGCACTGAAGCTTTCTTT. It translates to CASSWLGGTEAFF.